The 2 T cell receptor beta chains given below trace back to one sample, sequenced in a study of blood T cell repertoires in COVID-19. Assay: immunoSEQ multiplex PCR; the TCRdb copy retains only in-frame clones and omits some. The sample includes hundreds of thousands of clones, 70% to 85% of them seen just once. The sample comprised peripheral blood. The receptors were gathered from an elderly woman with acute or convalescent COVID-19.

The sample holds a few counts of this clone. V and J are TRBV2 and TRBJ2-7; 10 bases match TRBD1. V was clipped by 6 bases and J by 5 bases; unmatched bases: 10. There are 15 residues in the CDR3. Germline loops: CDR1 SNHLY, CDR2 FYNNEI. CDR3 protein: CASRVSTGGSDEQYF. CDR3 nucleotide sequence: TGTGCCAGCAGGGTATCGACAGGGGGCTCAGACGAGCAGTACTTC.

This clone was observed a single time. The rearrangement links TRBV7-6 to TRBJ2-2; 11 nucleotides match TRBD2. The CDR3 contains 15 residues. From germline, CDR1 is SGHVS and CDR2 FNYEAQ. Trimming removed 5 bases from V and 7 bases from J; junction bases left unmatched: 6. The CDR3 DNA sequence: TGTGCCAGCAGCCCGATAGCGGGAGGGATCGGGGAGCTGTTTTTT. Protein: CASSPIAGGIGELFF.